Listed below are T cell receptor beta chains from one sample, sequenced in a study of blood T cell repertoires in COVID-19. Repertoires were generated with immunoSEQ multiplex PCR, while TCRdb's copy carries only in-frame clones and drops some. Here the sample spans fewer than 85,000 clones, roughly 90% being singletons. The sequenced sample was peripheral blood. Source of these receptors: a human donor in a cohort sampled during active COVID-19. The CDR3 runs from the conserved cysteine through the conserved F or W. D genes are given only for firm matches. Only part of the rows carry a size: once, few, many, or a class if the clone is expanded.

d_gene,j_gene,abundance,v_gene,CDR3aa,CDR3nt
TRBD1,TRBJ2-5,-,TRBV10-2,CASSAGQIQETQYF,TGCGCCAGCAGTGCGGGACAGATCCAAGAGACCCAGTACTTC
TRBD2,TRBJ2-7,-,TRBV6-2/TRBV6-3,CASSFARGGTYEQYF,TGTGCCAGCAGTTTTGCGCGGGGGGGTACCTACGAGCAGTACTTC
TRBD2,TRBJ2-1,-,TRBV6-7,CASTPGSGGLQGSYNEQFF,TGTGCCAGCACCCCGGGGAGCGGGGGTCTACAGGGCTCCTACAATGAGCAGTTCTTC
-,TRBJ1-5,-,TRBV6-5,CASSSGGDQPQHF,TGTGCCAGCAGTTCGGGGGGGGATCAGCCCCAGCATTTT
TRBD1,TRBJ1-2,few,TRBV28,CASSTQGAPNYGYTF,TGTGCCAGCAGCACGCAGGGGGCTCCTAACTATGGCTACACCTTC
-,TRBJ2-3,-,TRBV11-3,CASSPGGGGDTQYF,TGTGCCAGCAGCCCCGGGGGAGGCGGAGATACGCAGTATTTT
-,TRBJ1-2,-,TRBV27,CASSLGKAGNYGYTF,TGTGCCAGCAGTTTAGGAAAGGCGGGAAACTATGGCTACACCTTC
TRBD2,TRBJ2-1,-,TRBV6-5,CASSYGGRYNEQFF,TGTGCCAGCAGTTACGGCGGGAGATACAATGAGCAGTTCTTC
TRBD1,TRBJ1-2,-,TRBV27,CASSPRDRVAPSYTF,TGTGCCAGCAGTCCCCGGGACAGGGTGGCTCCCAGCTACACCTTC
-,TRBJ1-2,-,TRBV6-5,CASTQNANYGYTF,TGTGCCAGCACTCAGAACGCTAACTATGGCTACACCTTC
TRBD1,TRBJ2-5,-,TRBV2,CASSDRGRYQETQYF,TGTGCCAGCAGTGACAGGGGGCGTTATCAAGAGACCCAGTACTTC
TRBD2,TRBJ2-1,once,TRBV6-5,CASPSLAGVSDEQFF,TGTGCCAGCCCGTCGCTAGCGGGAGTATCTGATGAGCAGTTCTTC
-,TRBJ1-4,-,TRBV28,CASSLKGVDEKLFF,TGTGCCAGCAGTTTAAAGGGGGTTGATGAAAAACTGTTTTTT
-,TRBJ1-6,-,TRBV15,CATGGENSPLHF,TGTGCCACCGGGGGGGAGAATTCACCCCTCCACTTT
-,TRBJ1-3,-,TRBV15,CATSTGNTIYF,TGTGCCACCAGCACGGGAAACACCATATATTTT
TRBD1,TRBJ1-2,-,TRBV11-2,CASSLSHTGGNYGYTF,TGTGCCAGCAGCTTAAGTCACACAGGGGGAAACTATGGCTACACCTTC
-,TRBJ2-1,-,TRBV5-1,CASSLYRRGNNEQFF,TGCGCCAGCAGCTTGTATAGGAGGGGTAACAATGAGCAGTTCTTC
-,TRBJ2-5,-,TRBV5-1,CASSLGGQETQYF,TGCGCCAGCAGCTTAGGCGGGCAAGAGACCCAGTACTTC
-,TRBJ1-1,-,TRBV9,CASSFQGGTEAFF,TGTGCCAGCAGCTTTCAGGGTGGCACTGAAGCTTTCTTT
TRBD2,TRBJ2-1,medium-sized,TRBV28,CASSLGREGNEQFF,TGTGCCAGCAGTTTGGGTCGGGAGGGCAATGAGCAGTTCTTC
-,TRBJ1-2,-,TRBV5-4,CASSLQEQGYTF,TGTGCCAGCAGCCTTCAAGAGCAAGGCTACACCTTC
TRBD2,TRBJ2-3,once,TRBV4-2,CASSQSSGGGTSTDTQYF,TGTGCCAGCAGCCAATCCAGCGGGGGGGGAACTAGCACAGATACGCAGTATTTT
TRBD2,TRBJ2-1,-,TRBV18,CASSLGLVDEQFF,TGTGCCAGCTCACTCGGACTAGTGGATGAGCAGTTCTTC
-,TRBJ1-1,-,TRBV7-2,CASSLSPQGIAEAFF,TGTGCCAGCAGCTTATCCCCACAGGGTATCGCTGAAGCTTTCTTT
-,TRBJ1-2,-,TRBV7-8,CASSLVGGAFNYGYTF,TGTGCCAGCAGCTTAGTGGGAGGGGCGTTTAACTATGGCTACACCTTC
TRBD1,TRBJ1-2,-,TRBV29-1,CSTDRDHSNYGYTF,TGCAGCACCGACAGGGACCATTCTAACTATGGCTACACCTTC
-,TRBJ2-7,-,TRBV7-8,CASSSRRPRGNEQYF,TGTGCCAGCAGCTCTCGCAGACCCAGGGGAAACGAGCAGTACTTC
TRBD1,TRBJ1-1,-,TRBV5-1,CASSDGQGVNTEAFF,TGCGCCAGCAGCGACGGACAGGGGGTGAACACTGAAGCTTTCTTT
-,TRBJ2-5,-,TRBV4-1,CASSLTGETQYF,TGCGCCAGCAGCCTAACAGGGGAGACCCAGTACTTC
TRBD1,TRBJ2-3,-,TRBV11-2,CASSLRKLAWTGARDTQYF,TGTGCCAGCAGCTTACGTAAGCTCGCATGGACAGGGGCACGAGATACGCAGTATTTT
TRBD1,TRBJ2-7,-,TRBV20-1,CSATDRGENSSYEQYF,TGCAGTGCTACTGACAGGGGGGAGAATAGCTCCTACGAGCAGTACTTC
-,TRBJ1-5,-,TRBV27,CASSYGSNQPQHF,TGTGCCAGCAGTTACGGTAGCAATCAGCCCCAGCATTTT